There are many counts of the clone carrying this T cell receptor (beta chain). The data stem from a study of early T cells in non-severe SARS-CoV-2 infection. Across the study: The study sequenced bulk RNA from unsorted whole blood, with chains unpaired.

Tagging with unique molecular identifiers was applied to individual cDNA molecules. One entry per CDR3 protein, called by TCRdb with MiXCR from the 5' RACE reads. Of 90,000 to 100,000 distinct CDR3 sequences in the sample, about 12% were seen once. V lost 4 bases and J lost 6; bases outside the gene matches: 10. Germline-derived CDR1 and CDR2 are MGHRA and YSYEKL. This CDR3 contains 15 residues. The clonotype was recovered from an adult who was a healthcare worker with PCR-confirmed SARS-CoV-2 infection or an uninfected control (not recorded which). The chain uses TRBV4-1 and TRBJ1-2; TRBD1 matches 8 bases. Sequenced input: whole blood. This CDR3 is CASSRTTGVFNGYTF. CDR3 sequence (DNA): TGCGCCAGCAGCCGAACGACAGGGGTTTTCAATGGCTACACCTTC.